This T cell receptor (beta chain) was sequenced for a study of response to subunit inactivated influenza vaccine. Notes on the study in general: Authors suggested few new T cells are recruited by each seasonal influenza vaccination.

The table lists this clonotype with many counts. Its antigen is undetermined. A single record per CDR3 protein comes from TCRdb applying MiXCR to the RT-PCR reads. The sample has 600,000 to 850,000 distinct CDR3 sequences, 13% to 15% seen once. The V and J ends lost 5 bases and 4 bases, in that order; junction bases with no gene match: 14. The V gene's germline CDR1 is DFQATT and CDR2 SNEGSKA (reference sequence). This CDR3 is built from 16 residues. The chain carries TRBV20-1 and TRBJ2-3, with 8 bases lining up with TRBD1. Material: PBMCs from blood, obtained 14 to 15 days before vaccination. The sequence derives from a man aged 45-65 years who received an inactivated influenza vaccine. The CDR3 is CSALHRRTGISDTQYF. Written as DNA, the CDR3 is TGCAGTGCTCTACACCGACGGACAGGGATTTCAGATACGCAGTATTTT.